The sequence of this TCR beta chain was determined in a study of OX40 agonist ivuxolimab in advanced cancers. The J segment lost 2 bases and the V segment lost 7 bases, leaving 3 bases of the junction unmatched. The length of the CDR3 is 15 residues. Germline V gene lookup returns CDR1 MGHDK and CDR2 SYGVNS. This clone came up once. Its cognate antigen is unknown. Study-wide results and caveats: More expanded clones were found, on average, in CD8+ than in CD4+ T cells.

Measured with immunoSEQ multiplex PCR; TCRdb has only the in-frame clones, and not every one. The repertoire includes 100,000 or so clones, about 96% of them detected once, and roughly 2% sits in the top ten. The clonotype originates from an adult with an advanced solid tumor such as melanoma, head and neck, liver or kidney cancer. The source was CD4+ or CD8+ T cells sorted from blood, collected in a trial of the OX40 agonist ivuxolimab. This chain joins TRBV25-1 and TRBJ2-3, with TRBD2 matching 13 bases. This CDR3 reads CASKGTSGATDTQYF. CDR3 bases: TGTGCCAGCAAAGGGACTAGCGGGGCCACAGATACGCAGTATTTT.